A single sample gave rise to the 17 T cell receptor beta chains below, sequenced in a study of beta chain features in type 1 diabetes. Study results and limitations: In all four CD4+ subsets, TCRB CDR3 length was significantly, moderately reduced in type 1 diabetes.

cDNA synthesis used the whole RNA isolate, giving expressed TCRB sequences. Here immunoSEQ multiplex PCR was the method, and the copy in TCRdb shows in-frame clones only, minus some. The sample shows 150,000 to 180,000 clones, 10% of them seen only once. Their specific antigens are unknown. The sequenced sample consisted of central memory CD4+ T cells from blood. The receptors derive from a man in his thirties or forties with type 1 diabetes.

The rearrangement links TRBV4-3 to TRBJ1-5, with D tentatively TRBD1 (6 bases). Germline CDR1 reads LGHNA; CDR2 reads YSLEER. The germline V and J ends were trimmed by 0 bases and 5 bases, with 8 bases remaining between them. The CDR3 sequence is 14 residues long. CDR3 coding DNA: TGCGCCAGCAGCCAAGAGTACAGGGATCAGCCCCAGCATTTT. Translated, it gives CASSQEYRDQPQHF.

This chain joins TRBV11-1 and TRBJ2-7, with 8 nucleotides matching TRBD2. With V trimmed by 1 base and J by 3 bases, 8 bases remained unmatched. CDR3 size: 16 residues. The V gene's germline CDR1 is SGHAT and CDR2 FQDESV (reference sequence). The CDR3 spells CASSLGQAGVVYEQYF. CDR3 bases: TGTGCCAGCAGCTTAGGGCAAGCGGGAGTCGTCTACGAGCAGTACTTC.

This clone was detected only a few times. CDR3 amino acids: CASSQALMREGYEQYF. The CDR3 DNA is TGTGCCAGCAGCCAGGCCCTTATGCGGGAGGGCTACGAGCAGTACTTC. This chain connects TRBV7-2 to TRBJ2-7; 9 nucleotides line up with TRBD2. Germline V gene sequence: CDR1 SGHTA, CDR2 FQGNSA. J lost 3 bases, V lost 5 bases, and 11 bases had no gene match. The CDR3 covers 16 residues.

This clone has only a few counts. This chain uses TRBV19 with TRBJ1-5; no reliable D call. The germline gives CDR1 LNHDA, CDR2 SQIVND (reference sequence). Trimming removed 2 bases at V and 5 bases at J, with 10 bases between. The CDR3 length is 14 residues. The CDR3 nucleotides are TGTGCCAGTAGTATATCTCGGGTTTATCAGCCCCAGCATTTT. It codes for CASSISRVYQPQHF.

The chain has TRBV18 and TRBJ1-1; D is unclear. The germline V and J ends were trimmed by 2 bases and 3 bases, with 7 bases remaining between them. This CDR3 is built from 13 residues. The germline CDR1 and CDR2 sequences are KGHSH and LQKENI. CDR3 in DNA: TGTGCCAGCTCACCATTGCGGGACACTGAAGCTTTCTTT. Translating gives CASSPLRDTEAFF.

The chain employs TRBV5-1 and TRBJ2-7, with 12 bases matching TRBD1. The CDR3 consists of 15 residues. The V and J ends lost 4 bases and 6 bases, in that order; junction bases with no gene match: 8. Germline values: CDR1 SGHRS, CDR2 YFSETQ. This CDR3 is CASSRSGTGGGEQYF. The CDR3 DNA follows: TGCGCCAGCAGCAGATCCGGGACAGGGGGCGGCGAGCAGTACTTC.

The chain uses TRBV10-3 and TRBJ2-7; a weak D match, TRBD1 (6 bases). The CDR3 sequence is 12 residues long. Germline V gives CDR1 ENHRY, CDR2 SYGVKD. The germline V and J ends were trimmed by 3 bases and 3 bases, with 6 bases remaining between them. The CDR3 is CAISDRGYEQYF. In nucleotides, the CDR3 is TGTGCCATCAGTGACAGGGGCTACGAGCAGTACTTC.

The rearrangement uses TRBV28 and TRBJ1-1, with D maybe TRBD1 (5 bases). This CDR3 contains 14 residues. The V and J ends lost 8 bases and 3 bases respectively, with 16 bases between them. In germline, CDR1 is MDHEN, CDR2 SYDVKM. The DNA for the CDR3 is TGTGCCAGCTCCAATGGAGGAGGGGACACTGAAGCTTTCTTT. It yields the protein CASSNGGGDTEAFF.

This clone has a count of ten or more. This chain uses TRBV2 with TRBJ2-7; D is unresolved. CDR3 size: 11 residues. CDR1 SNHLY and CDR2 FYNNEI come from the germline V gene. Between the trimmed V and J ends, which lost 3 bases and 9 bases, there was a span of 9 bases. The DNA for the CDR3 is TGTGCCAGCAGTGACAGGTTCGGGCAGTACTTC. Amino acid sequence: CASSDRFGQYF.

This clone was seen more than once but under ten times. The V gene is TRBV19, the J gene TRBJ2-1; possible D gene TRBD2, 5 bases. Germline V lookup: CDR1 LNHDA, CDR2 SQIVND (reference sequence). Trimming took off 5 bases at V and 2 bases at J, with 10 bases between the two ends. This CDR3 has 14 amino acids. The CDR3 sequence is CASSVGVAYNEQFF. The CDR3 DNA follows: TGTGCCAGTAGTGTGGGAGTGGCCTACAATGAGCAGTTCTTC.

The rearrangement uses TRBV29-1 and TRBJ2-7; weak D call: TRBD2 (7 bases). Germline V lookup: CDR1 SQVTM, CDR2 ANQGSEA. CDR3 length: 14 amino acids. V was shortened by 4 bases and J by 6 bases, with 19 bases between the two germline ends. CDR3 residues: CSVGGARLAGEQYF. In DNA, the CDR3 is TGCAGCGTTGGGGGGGCTAGACTAGCCGGCGAGCAGTACTTC.

CDR3 protein: CAISHGSTPGQETQYF. The CDR3 DNA is TGTGCCATCAGTCACGGGAGTACTCCCGGCCAAGAGACCCAGTACTTC. V usage is TRBV10-3 and J usage is TRBJ2-5, with D perhaps TRBD2 (6 bases). The germline V gene has CDR1 ENHRY and CDR2 SYGVKD. Trimming left V 5 bases short and J 1 base short, with 17 bases between. This CDR3 has 16 residues.

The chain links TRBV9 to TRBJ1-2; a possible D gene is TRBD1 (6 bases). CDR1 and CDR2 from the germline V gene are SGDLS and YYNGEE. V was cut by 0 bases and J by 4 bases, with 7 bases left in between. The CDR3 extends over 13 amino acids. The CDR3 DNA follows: TGTGCCAGCAGCGTAGGGGACACCTATGGCTACACCTTC. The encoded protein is CASSVGDTYGYTF.

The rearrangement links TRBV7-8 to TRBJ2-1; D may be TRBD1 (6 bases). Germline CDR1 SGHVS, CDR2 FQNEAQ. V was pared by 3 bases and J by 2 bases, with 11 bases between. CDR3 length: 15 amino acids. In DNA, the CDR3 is TGTGCCAGCAGCTTGCGACAGGCAACCTACAATGAGCAGTTCTTC. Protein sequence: CASSLRQATYNEQFF.

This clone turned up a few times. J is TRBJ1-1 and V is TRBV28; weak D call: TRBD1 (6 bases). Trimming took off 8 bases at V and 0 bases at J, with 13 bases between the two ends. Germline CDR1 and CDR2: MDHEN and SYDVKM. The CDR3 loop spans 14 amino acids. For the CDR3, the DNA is TGTGCCAGCTTAGCAGGGGACCTGAACACTGAAGCTTTCTTT. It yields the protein CASLAGDLNTEAFF.

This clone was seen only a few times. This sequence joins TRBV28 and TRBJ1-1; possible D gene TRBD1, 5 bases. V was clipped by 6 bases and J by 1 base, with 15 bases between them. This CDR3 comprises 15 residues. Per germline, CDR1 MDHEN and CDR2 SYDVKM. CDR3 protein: CASSPRANWNTEAFF. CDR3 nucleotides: TGTGCCAGCAGCCCCAGGGCCAACTGGAACACTGAAGCTTTCTTT.

CDR3 bases: TGTGCCAGCAGCCAAGAGGAGACAGGAAATGAAAAACTGTTTTTT. Translation: CASSQEETGNEKLFF. The gene calls are TRBV4-2 and TRBJ1-4; a possible D gene is TRBD1 (6 bases). Germline CDR1 LGHNA, CDR2 YNFKEQ. The V gene lost 0 bases and the J gene lost 5 bases, with 10 bases spanning the gap. The CDR3 totals 15 residues.